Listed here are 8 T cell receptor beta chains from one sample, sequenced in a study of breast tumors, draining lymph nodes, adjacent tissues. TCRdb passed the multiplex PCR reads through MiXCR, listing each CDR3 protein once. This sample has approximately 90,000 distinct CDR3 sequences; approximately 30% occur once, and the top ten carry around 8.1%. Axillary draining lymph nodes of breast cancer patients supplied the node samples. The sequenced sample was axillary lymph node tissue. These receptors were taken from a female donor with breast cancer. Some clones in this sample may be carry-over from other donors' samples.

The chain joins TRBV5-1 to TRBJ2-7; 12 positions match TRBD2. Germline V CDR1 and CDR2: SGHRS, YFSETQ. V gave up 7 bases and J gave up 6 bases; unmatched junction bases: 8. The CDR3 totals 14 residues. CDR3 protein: CASSPSGRDGEQYF. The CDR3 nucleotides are TGCGCCAGCTCGCCTAGCGGGAGGGACGGCGAGCAGTACTTC.

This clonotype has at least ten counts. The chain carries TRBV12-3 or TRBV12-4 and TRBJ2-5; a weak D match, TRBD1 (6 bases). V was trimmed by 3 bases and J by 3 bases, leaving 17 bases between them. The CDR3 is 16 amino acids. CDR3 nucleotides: TGTGCCAGCAGTTTTCTTGGACAGAAAACTGAAGAGACCCAGTACTTC. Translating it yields CASSFLGQKTEETQYF.

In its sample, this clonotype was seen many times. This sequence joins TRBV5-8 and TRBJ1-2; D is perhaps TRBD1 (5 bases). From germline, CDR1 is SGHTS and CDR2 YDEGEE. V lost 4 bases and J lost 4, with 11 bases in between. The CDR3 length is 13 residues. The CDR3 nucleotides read TGTGCCAGCAGCCGTGTGGGGGTCTATGGCTACACCTTC. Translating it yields CASSRVGVYGYTF.

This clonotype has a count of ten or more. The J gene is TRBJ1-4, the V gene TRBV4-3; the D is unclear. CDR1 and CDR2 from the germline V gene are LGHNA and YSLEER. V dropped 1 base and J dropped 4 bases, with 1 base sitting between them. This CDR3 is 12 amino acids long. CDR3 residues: CASSQVNEKLFF. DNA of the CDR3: TGCGCCAGCAGCCAAGTTAATGAAAAACTGTTTTTT.

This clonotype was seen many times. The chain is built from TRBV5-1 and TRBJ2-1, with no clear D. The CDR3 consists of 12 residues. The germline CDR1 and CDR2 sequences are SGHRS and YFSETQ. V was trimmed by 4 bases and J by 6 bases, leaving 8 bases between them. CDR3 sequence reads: CASSLKTNEQFF. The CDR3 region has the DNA TGCGCCAGCAGCCTTAAAACCAATGAGCAGTTCTTC.

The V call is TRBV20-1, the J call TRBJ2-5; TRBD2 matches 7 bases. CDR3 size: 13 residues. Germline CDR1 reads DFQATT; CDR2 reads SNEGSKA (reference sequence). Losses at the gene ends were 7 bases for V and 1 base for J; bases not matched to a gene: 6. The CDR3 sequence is CSVGLVLQETQYF. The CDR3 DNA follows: TGCAGTGTAGGACTAGTGCTCCAAGAGACCCAGTACTTC.

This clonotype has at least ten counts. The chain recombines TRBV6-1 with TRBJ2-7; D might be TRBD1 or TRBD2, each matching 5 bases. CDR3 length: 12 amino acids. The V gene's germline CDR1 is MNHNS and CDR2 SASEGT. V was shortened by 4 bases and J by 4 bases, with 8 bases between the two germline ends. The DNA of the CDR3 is TGTGCCAGCAGTGGGGACCTGTACGAGCAGTACTTC. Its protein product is CASSGDLYEQYF.

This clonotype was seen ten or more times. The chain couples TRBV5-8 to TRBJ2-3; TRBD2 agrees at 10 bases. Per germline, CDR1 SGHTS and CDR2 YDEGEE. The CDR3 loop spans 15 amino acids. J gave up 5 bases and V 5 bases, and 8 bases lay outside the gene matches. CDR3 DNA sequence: TGTGCCAGCAGTCGGACTAGCGGAAGGGGAGATACGCAGTATTTT. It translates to CASSRTSGRGDTQYF.